The 21 T cell receptor beta chains given below trace back to one sample, sequenced in a study of blood T cell repertoires in COVID-19. Sequenced by immunoSEQ multiplex PCR; TCRdb stores in-frame clones only, minus some. The table lists around 150,000 clones, 70% to 90% of them singletons, with roughly 3.5% in the top ten. The sample taken for sequencing was peripheral blood. The receptor set was obtained from a man in his 70s with acute or convalescent COVID-19.

The rearrangement joins TRBV6-5 to TRBJ2-2; D perhaps matches TRBD1 (5 bases). Germline loops: CDR1 MNHEY, CDR2 SVGAGI. Trimming removed 5 bases at V and 2 bases at J, with 9 bases between. The CDR3 is 14 residues long. CDR3 nucleotide sequence: TGTGCCAGCAGTAGGACAAGCAACACCGGGGAGCTGTTTTTT. Amino acid sequence: CASSRTSNTGELFF.

The chain carries TRBV18 and TRBJ2-7, with TRBD2 as a possible D gene (6 bases). V dropped 0 bases and J dropped 3 bases, with 15 bases sitting between them. The CDR3 is made up of 16 amino acids. Germline lookup yields CDR1 KGHSH and CDR2 LQKENI. The CDR3 DNA is TGTGCCAGCTCACCACCCCTAGCCCCGGGGGTCTACGAGCAGTACTTC. It yields the protein CASSPPLAPGVYEQYF.

The rearrangement uses TRBV7-2 and TRBJ1-1; maybe TRBD1 (6 bases). Germline CDR1 is SGHTA and CDR2 is FQGNSA. The CDR3 loop spans 15 amino acids. V lost 2 bases and J lost 7, with 17 bases in between. The CDR3 DNA follows: TGTGCCAGCAGCTTACCTGGAAAGGGGGGGGTTGAAGCTTTCTTT. It translates to CASSLPGKGGVEAFF.

The chain recombines TRBV13 with TRBJ2-7; TRBD1 agrees at 9 bases. V lost 3 bases to trimming and J lost 9 bases; unmatched junction nucleotides: 6. This CDR3 region has 13 residues. Germline CDR1 PRHDT, CDR2 FYEKMQ (reference sequence). This CDR3 reads CASSLGQGNVQYF. The DNA for the CDR3 is TGTGCCAGCAGCTTGGGACAGGGAAATGTGCAGTACTTC.

V usage is TRBV19 and J usage is TRBJ2-7; 7 bases map to TRBD1. Germline CDR1 reads LNHDA; CDR2 reads SQIVND (reference sequence). Trimming removed 0 bases from V and 4 bases from J; junction bases left unmatched: 9. The length of the CDR3 is 16 residues. The CDR3 DNA is TGTGCCAGTAGTATAGATCTTCCAGGGGGATCGTACGAGCAGTACTTC. It specifies CASSIDLPGGSYEQYF.

CDR3 DNA sequence: TGTGCCAGCAGCTTTGGGACAGGGAACGATGAGCAGTTCTTC. Encoded protein: CASSFGTGNDEQFF. The chain couples TRBV7-9 to TRBJ2-1; 9 bases are a match to TRBD1. Germline V lookup: CDR1 SEHNR, CDR2 FQNEAQ (reference sequence). The CDR3 consists of 14 residues. Unmatched junction bases numbered 5, after V lost 3 bases and J lost 8 bases.

The chain recombines TRBV11-1 with TRBJ1-1; D gene ambiguous. Between the trimmed V and J ends, which lost 5 bases and 5 bases, there was a span of 9 bases. This CDR3 is 12 amino acids long. Germline V gene sequence: CDR1 SGHAT, CDR2 FQDESV (reference sequence). This chain's CDR3 is CASSPGRTEAFF. The CDR3 DNA reads TGTGCCAGCAGCCCGGGTAGGACTGAAGCTTTCTTT.

The CDR3 protein is CASSLPGQVYEQYF. CDR3 bases: TGTGCCAGCAGCTTACCGGGACAGGTCTACGAGCAGTACTTC. The V call is TRBV7-2, the J call TRBJ2-7; 8 bases agree with TRBD1. The CDR3 extends over 14 amino acids. From germline, CDR1 is SGHTA and CDR2 FQGNSA. J gave up 3 bases and V 2 bases, and 3 bases lay outside the gene matches.

This chain uses TRBV6-2 or TRBV6-3 with TRBJ2-7; 11 bases line up with TRBD2. CDR1 is MNHEY, CDR2 SVGEGT, per germline. Unmatched junction bases numbered 6, after V lost 0 bases and J lost 2 bases. This CDR3 is 17 amino acids long. The CDR3 sequence: CASSYSSGRAITYEQYF. As DNA, the CDR3 is TGTGCCAGCAGTTACTCTAGCGGGAGGGCCATTACCTACGAGCAGTACTTC.

The gene calls are TRBV24-1 and TRBJ2-1; TRBD2 agrees at 11 bases. The CDR3 length is 16 residues. Trimming at V came to 6 bases and at J to 3 bases, leaving 6 bases not matched to a gene. Germline assignment: CDR1 KGHDR and CDR2 SFDVKD. CDR3 in DNA: TGTGCCACCAGTCGTCAAACTAGCGGGAGCTACAATGAGCAGTTCTTC. Its protein product is CATSRQTSGSYNEQFF.

The V call is TRBV19, the J call TRBJ2-1; D is perhaps TRBD2 (6 bases). The CDR3 has 15 residues. The V gene's germline CDR1 is LNHDA and CDR2 SQIVND (reference sequence). V was cut by 4 bases and J by 2 bases, with 12 bases left in between. The CDR3 protein is CASSTQRRAYNEQFF. The DNA of the CDR3 is TGTGCCAGTAGTACTCAGAGGAGGGCCTACAATGAGCAGTTCTTC.

V is TRBV9 and J is TRBJ2-2, with D tentatively TRBD1 (5 bases). CDR3 size: 16 residues. V gave up 4 bases and J gave up 0 bases, with 13 bases separating them. Germline loops: CDR1 SGDLS, CDR2 YYNGEE. The CDR3 DNA is TGTGCCAGCAGCCCGCAGGGTGGGGCGAACACCGGGGAGCTGTTTTTT. It specifies CASSPQGGANTGELFF.

This sequence joins TRBV7-2 and TRBJ2-3; no firm D call. The germline V gene has CDR1 SGHTA and CDR2 FQGNSA. Trimming took off 1 base at V and 6 bases at J, with 8 bases between the two ends. The CDR3 totals 13 residues. Here the CDR3 DNA reads TGTGCCAGCAGCTTAGGACTCATTGATACGCAGTATTTT. Translation gives CASSLGLIDTQYF.

This clone has just one count. The CDR3: CSTTEGVGTDTQYF. The CDR3, as DNA: TGCAGTACCACCGAGGGAGTAGGAACAGATACGCAGTATTTT. This chain uses TRBV29-1 with TRBJ2-3, with D perhaps TRBD2 (5 bases). The CDR3 covers 14 residues. Germline-derived CDR1 and CDR2 are SQVTM and ANQGSEA.

The sample holds a few counts of this clone. In DNA, the CDR3 is TGCGCCAGCAGCTTACCTAGCGGGAGGAATGAGCAGTTCTTC. This gives the protein CASSLPSGRNEQFF. The V and J genes are TRBV5-1 and TRBJ2-1, with 11 positions matching TRBD2. The V gene end was trimmed by 2 bases and the J gene end by 7 bases; junction bases not matched to a gene: 2. The V gene's germline CDR1 is SGHRS and CDR2 YFSETQ. This CDR3 is 14 amino acids long.

In DNA form, the CDR3 reads TGTGCCACTACCGGGACAGACAGGGTCACTGAAGCTTTCTTT. It is translated as CATTGTDRVTEAFF. The chain recombines TRBV28 with TRBJ1-1, with 7 bases that match TRBD1. J was trimmed by 4 bases and V by 10 bases; bases with no gene match: 12. The CDR3 totals 14 residues. Germline CDR1 is MDHEN and CDR2 is SYDVKM.

The chain employs TRBV28 and TRBJ2-1; tentative D call: TRBD1 (5 bases). The CDR3 is made up of 15 amino acids. Trimming pared 5 bases from V and 0 bases from J, leaving 11 bases between. Per the germline V gene, CDR1 is MDHEN and CDR2 is SYDVKM. The CDR3 region is CASSPRASSYNEQFF. CDR3 sequence (DNA): TGTGCCAGCAGTCCCAGGGCGAGCTCCTACAATGAGCAGTTCTTC.

The CDR3 sequence: CASSSSGGPGEQYF. Here the CDR3 DNA reads TGTGCCAGCAGCTCTTCCGGGGGGCCGGGCGAGCAGTACTTC. V gene TRBV7-9 combines with J gene TRBJ2-7, with D possibly TRBD2 on 7 matching bases. From germline, CDR1 is SEHNR and CDR2 FQNEAQ (reference sequence). With 4 bases removed from V and 6 bases from J, the gap between germline ends came to 16 bases. This CDR3 contains 14 residues.

The chain carries TRBV6-5 and TRBJ2-1; no clear D gene. The CDR3 extends over 10 amino acids. Trimming removed 6 bases from V and 5 bases from J, with 2 bases in between. Germline V gene lookup returns CDR1 MNHEY and CDR2 SVGAGI. This chain's CDR3 is CASSDNEQFF. The CDR3 region has the DNA TGTGCCAGCAGCGACAATGAGCAGTTCTTC.

V and J are TRBV6-1 and TRBJ2-1; TRBD2 matches 8 bases. V lost 7 bases, J lost 7 bases, and 12 bases stayed unmatched. From germline, CDR1 is MNHNS and CDR2 SASEGT. The CDR3 runs to 15 residues. This CDR3 is CASIDTGTSNNEQFF. DNA for the CDR3: TGTGCCAGCATCGATACCGGGACTAGTAATAATGAGCAGTTCTTC.

This chain links TRBV6-6 with TRBJ1-5; D is uncertain. Germline V gene data show CDR1 as MNHNY and CDR2 as SVGAGI (reference sequence). This CDR3 contains 14 residues. Trimming pared 2 bases from V and 4 bases from J, leaving 9 bases between. The CDR3 DNA follows: TGTGCCAGCAGTTACCCAGACAAAAATCAGCCCCAGCATTTT. Translation gives CASSYPDKNQPQHF.